Shown below are 21 T cell receptor beta chains from a single sample sequenced in a study of T cell repertoires in cytomegalovirus infection. TCRdb used MiXCR to reprocess the reads, holding one entry per CDR3 protein. Of approximately 270,000 distinct CDR3 sequences listed, about 20% are singletons. No antigen has been identified for these receptors. The sample consisted of cultured PBMCs, taken from culture after CMV antigen stimulation. The source of these receptors is a human donor in good health (CMV status not recorded). Some clones in this sample may be carry-over from other donors' samples.

This clonotype was detected many times. The rearrangement uses TRBV7-2 and TRBJ2-5; D is possibly TRBD2 (6 bases). Trimming cost V 4 bases and J 3 bases, with 12 bases left between them. This CDR3 comprises 14 residues. Per the germline V gene, CDR1 is SGHTA and CDR2 is FQGNSA. CDR3 sequence reads: CASSSQSGEETQYF. DNA of the CDR3: TGTGCCAGCAGCTCCCAATCGGGGGAAGAGACCCAGTACTTC. The whole variable domain, filled in from reference TRBV7-2 and TRBJ2-5, reads GAGVSQSPSNKVTEKGKDVELRCDPISGHTALYWYRQSLGQGLEFLIYFQGNSAPDKSGLPSDRFSAERTGGSVSTLTIQRTQQEDSAVYLCASSSQSGEETQYFGPGTRLLVL.

This clonotype has only a few counts. The chain links TRBV14 to TRBJ2-3; 9 bases are a match to TRBD1. Germline-derived CDR1 and CDR2 are SGHDN and FVKESK. The CDR3 sequence is 15 residues long. Trimming cost V 3 bases and J 6 bases; bases outside gene matches: 7. The CDR3 protein is CASSHMDRGSDTQYF. CDR3 sequence (DNA): TGTGCCAGCAGCCATATGGACAGGGGTAGTGATACGCAGTATTTT.

The chain is built from TRBV12-3 or TRBV12-4 and TRBJ2-7; tentatively, D is TRBD2 (6 bases). Trimming pared 6 bases from V and 0 bases from J, leaving 12 bases between. This CDR3 has 14 residues. As DNA, the CDR3 is TGTGCCAGCAGCCAGGGACTTACCTCCTACGAGCAGTACGTC. It encodes CASSQGLTSYEQYV.

This chain connects TRBV6-2 or TRBV6-3 to TRBJ2-2; no firm D call. From germline, CDR1 is MNHEY and CDR2 SVGEGT. With 7 bases removed from V and 6 bases from J, the gap between germline ends came to 12 bases. The CDR3 loop spans 13 amino acids. CDR3 sequence (DNA): TGTGCCAGCAATGACGCATTGGCCGGGGAGCTGTTTTTT. This gives the protein CASNDALAGELFF.

This clonotype was counted a few times. V and J are TRBV7-9 and TRBJ2-5, with D uncertain. V lost 1 base, J lost 5 bases, and 8 bases lay in between. CDR1 and CDR2 from the germline V gene are SEHNR and FQNEAQ (reference sequence). This CDR3 has 13 amino acids. CDR3 nucleotides: TGTGCCAGCAGCTTAGGAGCTTTGGAGACCCAGTACTTC. Translated: CASSLGALETQYF.

This clonotype was seen a single time. The V gene is TRBV6-5, the J gene TRBJ1-1; 8 nucleotides line up with TRBD1. This CDR3 is 15 amino acids long. Germline assignment: CDR1 MNHEY and CDR2 SVGAGI. V lost 6 bases and J lost 5; bases outside the gene matches: 11. DNA of the CDR3: TGTGCCAGCAGCCGAGGAAGACAGGGGTGGACTGAAGCTTTCTTT. This codes for CASSRGRQGWTEAFF.

The chain recombines TRBV28 with TRBJ2-7, with D unclear. The V gene lost 6 bases and the J gene lost 0 bases, with 9 bases spanning the gap. Germline CDR1 MDHEN, CDR2 SYDVKM. The CDR3 spans 13 residues. The CDR3: CASRRSSSYEQYF. CDR3 nucleotides: TGTGCCAGCAGGAGGTCTAGCTCCTACGAGCAGTACTTC.

V and J are TRBV4-2 and TRBJ1-1; tentative D call: TRBD1 (6 bases). The CDR3 sequence is 14 residues long. Trimming took off 1 base at V and 2 bases at J, with 8 bases between the two ends. CDR1 is LGHNA and CDR2 is YNFKEQ in the germline V gene. The CDR3 loop is CASSQVGTNTEAFF. The CDR3 coding sequence is TGTGCCAGCAGCCAAGTTGGGACAAACACTGAAGCTTTCTTT.

This clonotype was counted ten times or more. The chain links TRBV7-9 to TRBJ2-3; perhaps TRBD2 as D (6 bases). Trimming removed 8 bases from V and 1 base from J, with 10 bases in between. CDR3 length equals 13 residues. The germline V gene encodes CDR1 SEHNR and CDR2 FQNEAQ (reference sequence). CDR3 sequence: CASGTGGTDTQYF. In DNA form, the CDR3 reads TGTGCCAGCGGGACGGGGGGCACAGATACGCAGTATTTT.

In this sample, this clonotype turned up many times. The V gene is TRBV7-9, the J gene TRBJ2-3, with 9 bases fitting TRBD1. Germline-derived CDR1 and CDR2 are SEHNR and FQNEAQ (reference sequence). The CDR3 runs to 14 residues. The junction had 4 bases not matched to a gene; V was cut back by 8 bases and J by 1 base. The CDR3 DNA reads as TGTGCCAGCCTTGGGACAGGGCGCACAGATACGCAGTATTTT. Protein: CASLGTGRTDTQYF. Variable domain in full (rest from reference TRBV7-9 and TRBJ2-3): DTGVSQNPRHKITKRGQNVTFRCDPISEHNRLYWYRQTLGQGPEFLTYFQNEAQLEKSRLLSDRFSAERPKGSFSTLEIQRTEQGDSAMYLCASLGTGRTDTQYFGPGTRLTVL.

This clonotype came up many times. The J gene is TRBJ2-7, the V gene TRBV6-2 or TRBV6-3, with a possible D match to TRBD2 (5 bases). The CDR3 totals 14 residues. The germline V gene encodes CDR1 MNHEY and CDR2 SVGEGT. The V end was cut by 5 bases, the J end by 5 bases, with 16 bases between. As DNA, the CDR3 is TGTGCCAGCAGTAACGCCGAGGGTCGCCACGAGCAGTACTTC. Translated, it gives CASSNAEGRHEQYF.

The gene calls are TRBV4-1 and TRBJ2-7; D is unclear. The CDR3 is 16 residues long. The V gene's germline CDR1 is MGHRA and CDR2 YSYEKL. V dropped 4 bases and J dropped 5 bases, with 21 bases sitting between them. CDR3 sequence reads: CASSPADPQTQNEQYV. CDR3 coding DNA: TGCGCCAGCAGCCCCGCTGACCCACAAACTCAGAACGAGCAGTACGTC.

This chain connects TRBV9 to TRBJ2-3; 9 bases align to TRBD2. The V and J ends lost 3 bases and 4 bases, in that order; junction bases with no gene match: 9. The CDR3 loop spans 16 amino acids. The V gene's germline CDR1 is SGDLS and CDR2 YYNGEE. The CDR3: CASSGPSGRSPDTQYF. In DNA form, the CDR3 reads TGTGCCAGCAGCGGACCGAGCGGGAGGTCCCCAGATACGCAGTATTTT.

The rearrangement uses TRBV6-2 or TRBV6-3 and TRBJ1-5, with 9 bases fitting TRBD1. The CDR3 totals 16 residues. Germline CDR1 MNHEY, CDR2 SVGEGT. Losses at the gene ends were 1 base for V and 5 bases for J; bases not matched to a gene: 6. The CDR3 reads CASSYFPDRGDQPQHF. CDR3 sequence (DNA): TGTGCCAGCAGTTACTTCCCGGACAGGGGAGATCAGCCCCAGCATTTT.

V usage is TRBV10-3 and J usage is TRBJ2-3; the D is unclear. The CDR3 covers 15 residues. Germline V lookup: CDR1 ENHRY, CDR2 SYGVKD. V lost 2 bases to trimming and J lost 0 bases, with 9 bases between them. The CDR3 DNA reads TGTGCCATCAGTGAGGCTGGTGCTAGCACAGATACGCAGTATTTT. Translating gives CAISEAGASTDTQYF.

V is TRBV4-2 and J is TRBJ2-1; the D is unclear. The CDR3 has 15 residues. Trimming stripped 4 bases from V and 6 bases from J, with 16 bases between. Per germline, CDR1 LGHNA and CDR2 YNFKEQ. The CDR3 loop is CASSPDTFYGNEQFF. CDR3 sequence (DNA): TGTGCCAGCAGCCCAGACACATTTTACGGCAATGAGCAGTTCTTC.

This clonotype has more than one count but fewer than ten. The rearrangement uses TRBV28 and TRBJ2-1; 9 bases fit TRBD2. The J segment lost 7 bases and the V segment lost 5 bases, leaving 21 bases of the junction unmatched. The CDR3 is 19 residues long. Germline CDR1 MDHEN, CDR2 SYDVKM. The CDR3 DNA is TGTGCCAGCAGTGCCCGGGACGAAGCGGGCGGGAGGGGGGAGAATGAGCAGTTCTTC. Translation: CASSARDEAGGRGENEQFF.

This clonotype has just one count. The DNA for the CDR3 is TGTGCCAGCAGCTTAGGGCAGGGCGCCAACGAGCAGTACTTC. Encoded protein: CASSLGQGANEQYF. V is TRBV7-2 and J is TRBJ2-7, with D maybe TRBD1 (5 bases). Looked up from germline, CDR1 is SGHTA and CDR2 is FQGNSA. CDR3 length equals 14 residues. Trimming left V 1 base short and J 5 bases short, with 12 bases between. The full variable domain, rest sourced from reference TRBV7-2 and TRBJ2-7, is GAGVSQSPSNKVTEKGKDVELRCDPISGHTALYWYRQSLGQGLEFLIYFQGNSAPDKSGLPSDRFSAERTGGSVSTLTIQRTQQEDSAVYLCASSLGQGANEQYFGPGTRLTVT.

This chain joins TRBV6-6 and TRBJ2-1, with 11 positions matching TRBD2. J was trimmed by 9 bases and V by 4 bases; bases with no gene match: 8. The CDR3 totals 15 residues. Germline V gives CDR1 MNHNY, CDR2 SVGAGI (reference sequence). The CDR3 DNA follows: TGTGCCAGCAGTTTAGATAGCGGGAGGGCCAGTGAGCAGTTCTTC. Amino acid sequence: CASSLDSGRASEQFF.

The chain is built from TRBV10-3 and TRBJ2-1; D possibly corresponds to TRBD2 (6 bases). V was shortened by 3 bases and J by 7 bases, with 19 bases between the two germline ends. Per the germline V gene, CDR1 is ENHRY and CDR2 is SYGVKD. CDR3 length equals 16 residues. CDR3 in amino acids: CAISDPTSPSRNEQFF. The CDR3 nucleotides are TGTGCCATCAGTGATCCGACTAGTCCGAGTCGGAATGAGCAGTTCTTC.

This clonotype was counted only a few times. The rearrangement joins TRBV4-1 to TRBJ1-1; D is ambiguous. The CDR3 contains 18 residues. V was cut by 2 bases and J by 1 base, with 20 bases left in between. Germline values: CDR1 MGHRA, CDR2 YSYEKL. The CDR3 is CASSQLVVYSLKNTEAFF. In DNA form, the CDR3 reads TGCGCCAGCAGCCAACTCGTCGTTTACAGCCTTAAGAACACTGAAGCTTTCTTT.